This record concerns one TCR beta chain sequence. Its antigen is unknown. An end of the junction differs from the germline gene, which may be a read error. Absent ophthalmopathy progression within 18 months defined stable Graves' hyperthyroidism. Hyperthyroidism was newly diagnosed in patients aged 18 to 65 (duration under 2 months). The CDR3 covers 15 residues. CDR1 and CDR2 from the germline V gene are SGHAT and FQNNGV. The sample comes from a study of T cells in Graves' hyperthyroidism and ophthalmopathy. Notes on the study in general: Separating ophthalmopathy from stable hyperthyroidism was achieved by a 13 V-J model. The model anticipated ophthalmopathy a median about six months pre-onset.

Amplified TCR beta CDR3 regions derived from RNA transcripts. The HTBI primer set drove a first-round RT-PCR of the TCR CDR3. One entry per CDR3 protein results from TCRdb running MiXCR on the multiplex PCR reads. The sample consists of about 540,000 distinct CDR3 sequences, about 43% of them appearing once. The source of this sequence is a woman between 18 and 29 years old with Graves' hyperthyroidism. Sequenced input: peripheral blood or thyroid tissue (not recorded which). The chain carries TRBV11-2 and TRBJ2-5; 10 bases agree with TRBD2. Here the CDR3 DNA reads TGCGCCAGCAGCCGGCCGACTAGCGGGTCTGAGACCCAGTACTTC. Translated: CASSRPTSGSETQYF.